Presented here are 22 T cell receptor beta chains from one specimen sequenced in a study of blood T cell repertoires in COVID-19. Profiled with immunoSEQ multiplex PCR; TCRdb holds only in-frame clones, not every one. The profile covers around 97,000 clones, with roughly four fifths appearing a single time and roughly a tenth taken by the ten largest. Material: peripheral blood. The receptors stem from a man between 65 and 85 years old with acute or convalescent COVID-19.

The V gene is TRBV21-1, the J gene TRBJ1-1. TRBV21-1 counts as a pseudogene. CDR3 size: 15 residues. The DNA of the CDR3 is TGTGCCAGCAGCACCTTAGGGGCGGGGTTGGCTGAAGCTTTCTTT. This translates into CASSTLGAGLAEAFF.

The chain employs TRBV19 and TRBJ1-5, with D hard to call. Germline loops: CDR1 LNHDA, CDR2 SQIVND (reference sequence). V was trimmed by 5 bases and J by 5 bases, leaving 7 bases between them. The CDR3 runs 12 residues. The CDR3 here is CASSWADQPQHF. CDR3 sequence (DNA): TGTGCCAGTAGTTGGGCTGATCAGCCCCAGCATTTT. The full variable domain, its missing parts supplied by reference TRBV19 and TRBJ1-5, is DGGITQSPKYLFRKEGQNVTLSCEQNLNHDAMYWYRQDPGQGLRLIYYSQIVNDFQKGDIAEGYSVSREKKESFPLTVTSAQKNPTAFYLCASSWADQPQHFGDGTRLSIL.

J is TRBJ2-4 and V is TRBV3-1 (or the pseudogene TRBV3-2); weak D call: TRBD1 (6 bases). Trimming cost V 0 bases and J 4 bases, with 10 bases left between them. The CDR3 runs 15 residues. Germline loops: CDR1 LGHDT, CDR2 YNNKEL (reference sequence). The CDR3 bases are TGTGCCAGCAGCCAAGACCGGACAGAAAAAAACATTCAGTACTTC. This codes for CASSQDRTEKNIQYF.

The chain uses TRBV6-2 or TRBV6-3 and TRBJ2-7; 12 bases map to TRBD2. V dropped 4 bases and J dropped 6; count of bases not matched to a gene: 4. CDR3 length: 14 residues. The germline gives CDR1 MNHEY, CDR2 SVGEGT. The CDR3, as DNA: TGTGCCAGCAGTTCGACTAGCGGGAGTCGCGAGCAGTACTTC. This sequence encodes CASSSTSGSREQYF.

The chain joins TRBV6-5 to TRBJ2-7, with 7 bases identical to TRBD2. V lost 8 bases, J lost 3 bases, and 10 bases stayed unmatched. This CDR3 contains 14 residues. Germline V gene sequence: CDR1 MNHEY, CDR2 SVGAGI. This chain's CDR3 is CASSPGGRVYEQYF. The CDR3 nucleotides are TGTGCCAGCTCGCCCGGGGGGAGAGTCTACGAGCAGTACTTC.

The chain is built from TRBV24-1 and TRBJ2-1, with 7 positions matching TRBD2. The length of the CDR3 is 17 residues. Germline V gives CDR1 KGHDR, CDR2 SFDVKD. Germline trimming cut 5 bases from V and 3 bases from J; bases unmatched to any gene: 12. The CDR3 loop reads CATSAPGAGAGYNEQFF. In DNA form, the CDR3 reads TGTGCCACCAGTGCCCCCGGCGCGGGAGCCGGCTACAATGAGCAGTTCTTC.

This chain connects TRBV18 to TRBJ2-2, with D unclear. V was trimmed by 2 bases and J by 3 bases, leaving 4 bases between them. CDR1 is KGHSH and CDR2 is LQKENI in the germline V gene. The CDR3 totals 13 residues. The CDR3 DNA sequence: TGTGCCAGCTCACCATCTGACACCGGGGAGCTGTTTTTT. It is translated as CASSPSDTGELFF. The variable domain in full, with the rest retrieved from reference TRBV18 and TRBJ2-2, is NAGVMQNPRHLVRRRGQEARLRCSPMKGHSHVYWYRQLPEEGLKFMVYLQKENIIDESGMPKERFSAEFPKEGPSILRIQQVVRGDSAAYFCASSPSDTGELFFGEGSRLTVL.

This sequence joins TRBV7-6 and TRBJ2-2, with D tentatively TRBD1 (6 bases). The germline CDR1 and CDR2 sequences are SGHVS and FNYEAQ. The CDR3 is 19 amino acids. Trimming pared 2 bases from V and 4 bases from J, leaving 23 bases between. CDR3 loop: CASSLFRGIDRIVTGELFF. CDR3 sequence (DNA): TGTGCCAGCAGCTTATTTCGGGGAATAGACAGGATAGTCACCGGGGAGCTGTTTTTT.

The rearrangement uses TRBV7-2 and TRBJ1-2; D ambiguous. The CDR3 has 14 amino acids. V was shortened by 0 bases and J by 5 bases, with 10 bases between the two germline ends. In germline, CDR1 is SGHTA, CDR2 FQGNSA. The CDR3 bases are TGTGCCAGCAGCTTAGCAGGAGTAGTTTATGGCTACACCTTC. Protein sequence: CASSLAGVVYGYTF.

This sequence joins TRBV18 and TRBJ2-2; the match to TRBD2 covers 9 bases. V lost 0 bases and J lost 0; bases outside the gene matches: 5. The CDR3 sequence is 18 residues long. Germline assignment: CDR1 KGHSH and CDR2 LQKENI. Written as DNA, the CDR3 is TGTGCCAGCTCACCACCAGGGCTAGCGGGGACGAACACCGGGGAGCTGTTTTTT. Amino acids: CASSPPGLAGTNTGELFF.

This clone was observed a handful of times. The chain has TRBV7-3 and TRBJ2-3; TRBD2 is a possible D gene (6 bases). Germline values: CDR1 SGHTA, CDR2 FQGTGA. The ends were cut back, 1 base at V and 4 bases at J, with 9 bases in the middle. This CDR3 has 14 amino acids. The DNA for the CDR3 is TGTGCCAGCAGCTTAAGGCGGGGTGCAGATACGCAGTATTTT. Translating gives CASSLRRGADTQYF.

V is TRBV28 and J is TRBJ1-1; D is undetermined. With 8 bases removed from V and 1 base from J, the gap between germline ends came to 5 bases. In germline, CDR1 is MDHEN, CDR2 SYDVKM. CDR3 length: 11 residues. CDR3 sequence (DNA): TGTGCCAGCCCTTCGAACACTGAAGCTTTCTTT. Residues: CASPSNTEAFF.

This rearrangement joins TRBV7-2 to TRBJ2-5; D is uncertain. Germline loops: CDR1 SGHTA, CDR2 FQGNSA. CDR3 size: 14 residues. V dropped 5 bases and J dropped 3 bases, with 13 bases sitting between them. CDR3 protein: CASSLGGLKETQYF. CDR3 sequence (DNA): TGTGCCAGCAGCCTCGGTGGGCTGAAAGAGACCCAGTACTTC.

The rearrangement links TRBV3-1 (or the pseudogene TRBV3-2) to TRBJ1-1, with D unresolved. The germline gives CDR1 LGHDT, CDR2 YNNKEL (reference sequence). V was trimmed by 3 bases and J by 5 bases, leaving 10 bases between them. There are 13 residues in the CDR3. The CDR3 loop is CASSHPTGTEAFF. Written as DNA, the CDR3 is TGTGCCAGCAGCCATCCTACGGGGACTGAAGCTTTCTTT.

The chain joins TRBV7-3 to TRBJ2-7; 7 bases map to TRBD2. CDR1 is SGHTA and CDR2 is FQGTGA in the germline V gene. With 1 base clipped from V and 2 bases from J, the junction kept 5 bases outside the gene matches. This CDR3 has 15 amino acids. The CDR3 here is CASSLIAGEPYEQYF. CDR3 nucleotides: TGTGCCAGCAGCTTAATTGCGGGAGAACCCTACGAGCAGTACTTC. Using reference TRBV7-3 and TRBJ2-7 for the parts outside the CDR3, the full variable domain is GAGVSQTPSNKVTEKGKYVELRCDPISGHTALYWYRQSLGQGPEFLIYFQGTGAADDSGLPNDRFFAVRPEGSVSTLKIQRTERGDSAVYLCASSLIAGEPYEQYFGPGTRLTVT.

This chain joins TRBV30 and TRBJ1-3, with 7 bases aligning to TRBD1. The CDR3 loop spans 15 amino acids. The germline V gene encodes CDR1 GTSNPN and CDR2 SVGIG (reference sequence). V trimming: 3 bases; J trimming: 2 bases; junction bases outside the gene matches: 7. CDR3 protein: CAWRRLGTAGNTIYF. CDR3 nucleotides: TGTGCCTGGAGACGATTAGGGACAGCTGGAAACACCATATATTTT.

The V gene is TRBV27, the J gene TRBJ2-7; TRBD2 agrees at 9 bases. The CDR3 runs 15 residues. Per the germline V gene, CDR1 is MNHEY and CDR2 is SMNVEV (reference sequence). V trimming: 4 bases; J trimming: 3 bases; junction bases outside the gene matches: 7. This chain's CDR3 is CASSYPGLAHYEQYF. CDR3 sequence (DNA): TGTGCCAGCAGTTACCCGGGACTAGCACACTACGAGCAGTACTTC.

The V call is TRBV7-2, the J call TRBJ1-1, with a possible D match to TRBD1 (6 bases). Trimming pared 3 bases from V and 4 bases from J, leaving 9 bases between. There are 13 residues in the CDR3. Germline values: CDR1 SGHTA, CDR2 FQGNSA. CDR3 DNA: TGTGCCAGCAGCTTGAACAGGGTCACTGAAGCTTTCTTT. This codes for CASSLNRVTEAFF. The full variable domain, in which reference TRBV7-2 and TRBJ1-1 provide the parts outside the CDR3, is GAGVSQSPSNKVTEKGKDVELRCDPISGHTALYWYRQSLGQGLEFLIYFQGNSAPDKSGLPSDRFSAERTGGSVSTLTIQRTQQEDSAVYLCASSLNRVTEAFFGQGTRLTVV.

This chain uses TRBV7-2 with TRBJ2-1, with 7 bases matching TRBD2. The CDR3 extends over 14 amino acids. Germline V gene lookup returns CDR1 SGHTA and CDR2 FQGNSA. Trimming removed 2 bases from V and 7 bases from J; junction bases left unmatched: 5. The CDR3 sequence is CASSLSPGGNEQFF. CDR3 sequence (DNA): TGTGCCAGCAGCTTATCTCCGGGGGGAAATGAGCAGTTCTTC.

The gene calls are TRBV27 and TRBJ1-1, with D unresolved. The CDR3 extends over 17 amino acids. Trimming took 6 bases from V and 2 from J, leaving 22 bases between them. CDR1 and CDR2 (germline): MNHEY, SMNVEV (reference sequence). CDR3 DNA sequence: TGTGCCAGCAGGCCTTTACAGCGCGGGCGTAGTAACACTGAAGCTTTCTTT. This sequence encodes CASRPLQRGRSNTEAFF.

The rearrangement joins TRBV7-6 to TRBJ1-1; D is possibly TRBD1 (5 bases). The V gene's germline CDR1 is SGHVS and CDR2 FNYEAQ. CDR3 length equals 15 residues. Deletions cut 2 bases from V and 1 base from J, with 11 bases between. The CDR3 sequence is CASSLNHRTNTEAFF. The CDR3 nucleotides are TGTGCCAGCAGCTTAAACCACAGGACGAACACTGAAGCTTTCTTT.

V usage is TRBV6-5 and J usage is TRBJ2-7; 8 nucleotides line up with TRBD2. The CDR3 runs to 13 residues. The junction had 5 bases not matched to a gene; V was cut back by 7 bases and J by 3 bases. The V gene's germline CDR1 is MNHEY and CDR2 SVGAGI. The CDR3, as DNA: TGTGCCAGCACTCGGGAGGGAAACTACGAGCAGTACTTC. This gives the protein CASTREGNYEQYF.